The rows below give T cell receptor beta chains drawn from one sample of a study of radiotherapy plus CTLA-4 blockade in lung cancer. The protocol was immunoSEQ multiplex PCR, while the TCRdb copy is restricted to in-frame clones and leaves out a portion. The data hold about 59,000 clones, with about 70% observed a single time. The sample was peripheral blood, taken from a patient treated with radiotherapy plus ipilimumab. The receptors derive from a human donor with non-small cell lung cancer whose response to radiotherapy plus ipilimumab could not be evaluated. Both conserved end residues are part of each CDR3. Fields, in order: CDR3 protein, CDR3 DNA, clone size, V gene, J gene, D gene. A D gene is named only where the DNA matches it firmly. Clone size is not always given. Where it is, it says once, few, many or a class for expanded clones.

CASSTLRTGEQFF	TGTGCCAGCAGCACACTTAGGACGGGGGAGCAGTTCTTC	.	TRBV7-3	TRBJ2-1	.
CASSESTKGRGSGYTF	TGCGCCAGCAGTGAGTCGACTAAGGGCAGGGGCAGTGGCTACACCTTC	.	TRBV10-2	TRBJ1-2	.
CASSLELGNYGYTF	TGTGCCAGCAGCTTGGAGCTGGGCAACTATGGCTACACCTTC	.	TRBV5-4	TRBJ1-2	.
CASSLAGQNMNTEAFF	TGCGCCAGCAGCTTGGCGGGACAGAACATGAACACTGAAGCTTTCTTT	.	TRBV5-1	TRBJ1-1	TRBD1
CASSIYLGQQETQYF	TGTGCCAGTAGTATTTACCTCGGACAGCAAGAGACCCAGTACTTC	.	TRBV19	TRBJ2-5	.
CASSEGQGAYEQYF	TGTGCCAGCAGTGAAGGACAGGGGGCCTACGAGCAGTACTTC	few	TRBV6-1	TRBJ2-7	TRBD1
CASSSPFYEQYF	TGTGCCAGCAGCTCCCCTTTCTACGAGCAGTACTTC	.	TRBV7-2	TRBJ2-7	.
CASRPLGLAGNEQYF	TGTGCCAGCAGGCCCCTTGGACTAGCGGGAAACGAGCAGTACTTC	.	TRBV2	TRBJ2-7	TRBD2
CASSLTQGYGYTF	TGTGCCAGTAGTCTCACCCAGGGGTATGGCTACACCTTC	.	TRBV19	TRBJ1-2	.
CASTPDSPYEQYF	TGTGCCAGCACCCCAGACAGTCCCTACGAGCAGTACTTC	.	TRBV6-1	TRBJ2-7	.
CASSMVADQETQYF	TGTGCCAGTAGTATGGTCGCAGACCAAGAGACCCAGTACTTC	.	TRBV19	TRBJ2-5	.
CASSGTSYEQYF	TGTGCCAGCAGCGGGACTAGCTACGAGCAGTACTTC	.	TRBV5-6	TRBJ2-7	TRBD2
CASSDHPRTGLLGGYTF	TGTGCCAGTAGCGATCACCCTCGGACAGGCCTCCTGGGTGGCTACACCTTC	.	TRBV19	TRBJ1-2	TRBD1
CASSLTYWAMNTEAFF	TGCGCCAGCAGCTTGACTTACTGGGCCATGAACACTGAAGCTTTCTTT	few	TRBV5-1	TRBJ1-1	.
CASSLFETSNSPLHF	TGTGCCAGCAGCCTTTTCGAGACAAGCAATTCACCCCTCCACTTT	few	TRBV6-4	TRBJ1-6	.
CASSATERGWSYGYTF	TGTGCCAGCAGTGCGACAGAAAGAGGCTGGAGCTATGGCTACACCTTC	few	TRBV2	TRBJ1-2	.
CASSLAGQGIGGYTF	TGTGCCAGCAGCTTAGCGGGACAGGGTATAGGTGGCTACACCTTC	.	TRBV7-2	TRBJ1-2	TRBD1
CASSLESIDYGYTF	TGTGCCAGCAGCTTAGAATCGATAGACTATGGCTACACCTTC	.	TRBV7-8	TRBJ1-2	.
CASSVWGENEQFF	TGTGCCAGCAGCGTTTGGGGCGAGAATGAGCAGTTCTTC	.	TRBV9	TRBJ2-1	.
CASSLRTASYEQYF	TGTGCCAGTAGCCTCCGGACAGCTTCCTACGAGCAGTACTTC	.	TRBV19	TRBJ2-7	.
CASSYGSMNTEAFF	TGTGCCAGCAGTTATGGGAGTATGAACACTGAAGCTTTCTTT	.	TRBV28	TRBJ1-1	.
CASLPLPSSYEQYF	TGTGCCAGCCTCCCGTTACCTAGCTCCTACGAGCAGTACTTC	.	TRBV21-1	TRBJ2-7	.
CASSGGRFQETQYF	TGTGCCAGCAGCGGAGGACGGTTCCAAGAGACCCAGTACTTC	.	TRBV7-9	TRBJ2-5	.
CAISSGAGEKLFF	TGTGCCATCAGCAGCGGGGCGGGTGAAAAACTGTTTTTT	few	TRBV10-3	TRBJ1-4	.
CASSLNLGTSGGELFF	TGTGCCAGCAGCCTAAACCTCGGGACTAGCGGCGGGGAGCTGTTTTTT	.	TRBV4-2	TRBJ2-2	TRBD2
CASSYLTSVVTGELFF	TGTGCCAGCAGTTACCTGACTAGCGTGGTCACCGGGGAGCTGTTTTTT	.	TRBV27	TRBJ2-2	TRBD2
CASTGERAYEQYF	TGTGCCAGCACCGGGGAAAGGGCCTACGAGCAGTACTTC	.	TRBV28	TRBJ2-7	.
CASTSWGGAFF	TGTGCCAGCACCAGTTGGGGAGGAGCTTTCTTT	once	TRBV28	TRBJ1-1	.
CASQAGENYGYTF	TGTGCCAGCCAAGCAGGGGAGAACTATGGCTACACCTTC	.	TRBV6-6	TRBJ1-2	.
CASSFSQGPETQYF	TGTGCCAGCAGCTTCTCGCAGGGCCCAGAGACCCAGTACTTC	.	TRBV5-5	TRBJ2-5	.
CAISGQGWGNTEAFF	TGTGCCATCAGTGGCCAGGGTTGGGGGAACACTGAAGCTTTCTTT	.	TRBV10-3	TRBJ1-1	.
CAWSVNGRYGYTF	TGTGCCTGGAGTGTAAATGGCAGATATGGCTACACCTTC	.	TRBV30	TRBJ1-2	.
CASSLGAWVRDTEAFF	TGTGCCAGCAGCTTAGGGGCCTGGGTGCGGGACACTGAAGCTTTCTTT	few	TRBV11-2	TRBJ1-1	.
CASSLFLSTDTQYF	TGTGCCAGCAGCTTATTCTTGAGCACAGATACGCAGTATTTT	.	TRBV7-2	TRBJ2-3	.
CASSRTSGANTGELFF	TGCGCCAGCAGTCGAACTAGCGGGGCGAACACCGGGGAGCTGTTTTTT	.	TRBV5-1	TRBJ2-2	TRBD2
CAVGATGNTIYF	TGTGCCGTAGGGGCCACTGGAAACACCATATATTTT	.	TRBV7-9	TRBJ1-3	.
CASSQAAGTGPTKQYF	TGCGCCAGCAGCCAGGCTGCCGGGACAGGCCCTACGAAGCAGTACTTC	.	TRBV4-3	TRBJ2-7	TRBD1
CASSLGTGGPYEQYF	TGTGCCAGCAGCCTCGGGACAGGGGGACCCTACGAGCAGTACTTC	.	TRBV28	TRBJ2-7	TRBD1
CASSGWTGGTNEKLFF	TGTGCCAGCAGCGGATGGACAGGGGGAACTAATGAAAAACTGTTTTTT	.	TRBV9	TRBJ1-4	TRBD1
CASSLVGGSSGANVLTF	TGCGCCAGCAGCTTGGTCGGCGGAAGCTCTGGGGCCAACGTCCTGACTTTC	.	TRBV5-1	TRBJ2-6	.
CASSPHPGTGPSEQYF	TGTGCCAGCAGTCCACACCCCGGGACAGGCCCCTCCGAGCAGTACTTC	once	TRBV28	TRBJ2-7	TRBD1
CASSFQGMNTEAFF	TGCGCCAGCAGCTTTCAGGGAATGAACACTGAAGCTTTCTTT	once	TRBV5-1	TRBJ1-1	.
CASSPDRGYGYTF	TGTGCCAGCAGTCCCGACAGGGGGTATGGCTACACCTTC	.	TRBV6-5	TRBJ1-2	TRBD1
CASSDFVRNHSPLHF	TGTGCCAGCAGTGATTTTGTCAGGAATCATTCACCCCTCCACTTT	.	TRBV6-1	TRBJ1-6	.
CASSFRLAGNTGELFF	TGTGCCAGCAGCTTCAGACTAGCGGGGAACACCGGGGAGCTGTTTTTT	.	TRBV11-2	TRBJ2-2	TRBD2
CASRQQGPNEAFF	TGTGCCAGCCGACAACAGGGGCCCAATGAAGCTTTCTTT	.	TRBV11-3	TRBJ1-1	TRBD1
CASSATRVIAGNTIYF	TGTGCCAGTAGTGCCACTCGTGTGATAGCGGGAAACACCATATATTTT	once	TRBV19	TRBJ1-3	.
CASSLGTTSDQPQHF	TGTGCCAGCAGCTTAGGGACAACTAGCGATCAGCCCCAGCATTTT	.	TRBV5-5	TRBJ1-5	.
CASRDRGANTEAFF	TGTGCCAGCAGAGACAGGGGCGCGAACACTGAAGCTTTCTTT	few	TRBV6-6	TRBJ1-1	TRBD1
CASSPSRLSYEQYF	TGTGCCAGCAGCCCCTCCCGACTCTCCTACGAGCAGTACTTC	.	TRBV7-9	TRBJ2-7	.
CASSDLAGGGYNEQFF	TGTGCCAGCAGTGACCTAGCGGGAGGGGGCTACAATGAGCAGTTCTTC	.	TRBV6-4	TRBJ2-1	TRBD2
CASSHEGVKLFF	TGTGCCAGCAGTCACGAGGGGGTAAAACTGTTTTTT	few	TRBV28	TRBJ1-4	.
CASSQKPGLDTGELFF	TGCGCCAGCAGCCAAAAACCGGGACTCGACACCGGGGAGCTGTTTTTT	.	TRBV4-1	TRBJ2-2	.
CASSPRQGLGSPLHF	TGTGCCAGCAGCCCCAGACAGGGGTTGGGTTCACCCCTCCACTTT	.	TRBV9	TRBJ1-6	TRBD1
CASSINPGVGGESEAFF	TGTGCCAGCAGCATTAATCCGGGCGTGGGAGGAGAAAGTGAAGCTTTCTTT	.	TRBV9	TRBJ1-1	.
CASSPGTGPSYEQYF	TGTGCCAGCAGTCCGGGGACAGGACCCTCCTACGAGCAGTACTTC	.	TRBV27	TRBJ2-7	TRBD1
CASSFSGARTEAFF	TGCGCCAGCAGCTTCTCGGGTGCTCGCACTGAAGCTTTCTTT	.	TRBV5-1	TRBJ1-1	.
CASSAGTGKYGYTF	TGTGCCAGCAGTGCCGGGACAGGAAAATATGGCTACACCTTC	.	TRBV6-5	TRBJ1-2	TRBD1
CASSRTGDTEAFF	TGCGCCAGCAGCAGGACAGGGGACACTGAAGCTTTCTTT	.	TRBV5-1	TRBJ1-1	TRBD1